This note documents a single T cell receptor (beta chain) sequence. These data come from a study of glioma-infiltrating T cells after dendritic cell vaccination. Study overall: Autologous tumor lysate-pulsed dendritic cell vaccination was given between the early 2000s and the early 2010s. Autologous tumor lysate was loaded overnight onto monocyte-derived dendritic cells grown less than 8 days with IL-4 and GM-CSF.

Primers: 60 V beta forward and 13 J beta reverse. The table came from immunoSEQ multiplex PCR; TCRdb's copy has only in-frame clones and leaves some out. The table includes about 110,000 clones, 90% detected once. Regarding time point: after dendritic cell vaccination, including at tumor progression/relapse. Before vaccination, two weeks after the third vaccination, and at progression, PBMC were collected. CDR1 and CDR2 (germline): SGHKS, YYEKEE (reference sequence). The CDR3 totals 15 residues. Between the trimmed V and J ends, which lost 2 bases and 0 bases, there was a span of 11 bases. This clonotype was obtained from a human donor with glioblastoma. The starting material was blood, obtained after dendritic cell vaccination. This chain links TRBV5-5 with TRBJ1-1; perhaps TRBD1 as D (6 bases). The CDR3 here is CASSLGQTMNTEAFF. As DNA, the CDR3 is TGTGCCAGCAGCTTAGGACAGACAATGAACACTGAAGCTTTCTTT.